Included here is one T cell receptor beta chain sequence, with context. These data originate in a study of cytomegalovirus exposure and HLA in healthy donors. The junction had 3 bases not matched to a gene; V was cut back by 7 bases and J by 1 base. This CDR3 is built from 14 residues. The germline CDR1 and CDR2 sequences are SNHLY and FYNNEI. This PCR relied on a set of 60 Vbeta primers and 13 Jbeta primers. Generated by immunoSEQ multiplex PCR, the TCRdb table keeps only in-frame clones and is missing some. The table has 150,000 to 200,000 clones, around 83% seen once. The origin of this receptor is a man younger than 35 in good health and CMV-seropositive. Sequencing used PBMCs. The chain combines TRBV2 with TRBJ2-3; 9 bases match TRBD2. The CDR3 region is CASKASGGTDTQYF. The CDR3 DNA sequence: TGTGCCAGCAAGGCTAGCGGGGGCACAGATACGCAGTATTTT. Using reference TRBV2 and TRBJ2-3 for the parts outside the CDR3, the full variable domain is EPEVTQTPSHQVTQMGQEVILRCVPISNHLYFYWYRQILGQKVEFLVSFYNNEISEKSEIFDDQFSVERPDGSNFTLKIRSTKLEDSAMYFCASKASGGTDTQYFGPGTRLTVL.